This TCR beta chain was identified in a study of monozygotic twins with inflammatory bowel disease. For this clonotype: Its antigen is unidentified.

Study-wide results and limits: Patient repertoires may have gained variability from differing immunosuppressive treatments. There was no support for any single strong signal or clonotype associated with IBD. Researchers were unable to tell different T cell subtypes apart.

The CDR3 length is 16 residues. In germline, CDR1 is ENHRY, CDR2 SYGVKD. TCRdb reprocessed the 5' RACE reads and keeps a single row for each CDR3 protein, giving no DNA. Its table lists about 450,000 distinct CDR3 sequences. Sequencing used blood. The receptor comes from a human donor with ulcerative colitis or Crohn's disease, or a healthy co-twin of an affected twin (not recorded which). V and J are TRBV10-3 and TRBJ2-6. The CDR3 protein is CAISETGGSGANVLTF.